One and the same sample provided the 26 T cell receptor beta chains below, sequenced in a study of blood T cell repertoires in COVID-19. Data came from immunoSEQ multiplex PCR; TCRdb stores just in-frame clones and leaves some out. The table records some 310,000 clones, 90% of them present only once. The sample comprised peripheral blood. These TCRs come from a woman between 25 and 40 years old with COVID-19, enrolled during active disease.

The V gene is TRBV3-1 (or the pseudogene TRBV3-2), the J gene TRBJ2-5, with no clear D. Germline CDR1 reads LGHDT; CDR2 reads YNNKEL (reference sequence). CDR3 size: 14 residues. V was clipped by 4 bases and J by 1 base, with 10 bases between them. CDR3 residues: CASSPGQRQETQYF. The CDR3 DNA is TGTGCCAGCAGCCCGGGTCAGCGCCAAGAGACCCAGTACTTC.

This sequence joins TRBV14 and TRBJ2-6, with D maybe TRBD2 (5 bases). Trimming pared 0 bases from V and 2 bases from J, leaving 11 bases between. CDR3 length equals 17 residues. Germline lookup yields CDR1 SGHDN and CDR2 FVKESK. The CDR3 DNA sequence: TGTGCCAGCAGCCAAGATACGGGGAAGGCTGGGGCCAACGTCCTGACTTTC. Its translation is CASSQDTGKAGANVLTF.

The gene calls are TRBV5-1 and TRBJ2-7, with D perhaps matching TRBD2 (6 bases). V lost 0 bases and J 0 bases, leaving 10 bases between the germline ends. The CDR3 has 15 residues. Germline V lookup: CDR1 SGHRS, CDR2 YFSETQ. CDR3 in amino acids: CASSLGGISSYEQYF. DNA of the CDR3: TGCGCCAGCAGCTTGGGCGGGATTAGCTCCTACGAGCAGTACTTC.

CDR3 nucleotide sequence: TGCAGCGTTGAAGTAGGAAACACCATATATTTT. Its translation: CSVEVGNTIYF. The V gene is TRBV29-1, the J gene TRBJ1-3; D is undetermined. This CDR3 is built from 11 residues. V lost 1 base and J 4 bases, leaving 2 bases between the germline ends. Per the germline V gene, CDR1 is SQVTM and CDR2 is ANQGSEA.

V gene TRBV6-5 combines with J gene TRBJ1-1; the match to TRBD1 covers 7 bases. CDR1 and CDR2 (germline): MNHEY, SVGAGI. With V trimmed by 6 bases and J by 2 bases, 6 bases remained unmatched. CDR3 length: 14 residues. The CDR3: CASSQGQTNTEAFF. In nucleotides, the CDR3 is TGTGCCAGCAGCCAGGGACAGACAAACACTGAAGCTTTCTTT.

This clone has just a few counts. V and J are TRBV19 and TRBJ2-7, with 7 bases that match TRBD1. With 6 bases clipped from V and 2 bases from J, the junction kept 7 bases outside the gene matches. CDR1 and CDR2 (germline): LNHDA, SQIVND (reference sequence). The CDR3 sequence is 14 residues long. The CDR3 loop reads CASSTRTGAYEQYF. The CDR3 coding sequence is TGTGCCAGTAGCACCCGGACAGGCGCCTACGAGCAGTACTTC.

This clone was counted a single time. The CDR3 DNA is TGTGCCAGCAGCCTGGGGGTGGAGCGCAATCAGCCCCAGCATTTT. It encodes CASSLGVERNQPQHF. The V gene is TRBV5-8, the J gene TRBJ1-5; the D gene is possibly TRBD1 (5 bases). CDR3 length equals 15 residues. CDR1 is SGHTS, CDR2 YDEGEE, per germline. V lost 4 bases to trimming and J lost 2 bases, with 13 bases between them.

The genes are TRBV7-8 and TRBJ1-2; D is unresolved. The CDR3 covers 15 residues. CDR1 SGHVS and CDR2 FQNEAQ come from the germline V gene. Trimming pared 3 bases from V and 2 bases from J, leaving 13 bases between. The CDR3 DNA reads as TGTGCCAGCAGCTTGGAGGGTCAAACCAACTATGGCTACACCTTC. Amino acids: CASSLEGQTNYGYTF.

This clone occurred once. As DNA, the CDR3 is TGCAGCGCCGGTCCCTCCTACAATGAGCAGTTCTTC. This sequence encodes CSAGPSYNEQFF. The J gene is TRBJ2-1, the V gene TRBV29-1; no clear D gene. The CDR3 runs to 12 residues. Germline V gene lookup returns CDR1 SQVTM and CDR2 ANQGSEA. Trimming left V 7 bases short and J 0 bases short, with 7 bases between.

CDR3 protein: CASSVGAGGLNEFYNEQFF. The CDR3, as DNA: TGTGCCAGCAGCGTAGGAGCGGGGGGTCTTAATGAGTTCTACAATGAGCAGTTCTTC. The V call is TRBV9, the J call TRBJ2-1; 9 bases are shared with TRBD2. CDR3 length: 19 amino acids. Germline values: CDR1 SGDLS, CDR2 YYNGEE. V dropped 0 bases and J dropped 3; count of bases not matched to a gene: 13.

This clone showed up just once. The rearrangement links TRBV5-6 to TRBJ1-3; D is uncertain. The CDR3 runs 15 residues. Trimming removed 0 bases from V and 0 bases from J, with 7 bases in between. CDR1 SGHDT and CDR2 YYEEEE come from the germline V gene. The CDR3 DNA reads TGTGCCAGCAGCTTGGGGCCTTTCTCTGGAAACACCATATATTTT. This codes for CASSLGPFSGNTIYF.

The chain recombines TRBV6-5 with TRBJ2-3, with D perhaps TRBD2 (6 bases). Germline V gene sequence: CDR1 MNHEY, CDR2 SVGAGI. V was pared by 5 bases and J by 0 bases, with 12 bases between. The CDR3 totals 15 residues. CDR3 loop: CASSISGASTDTQYF. CDR3 bases: TGTGCCAGCAGTATTAGCGGAGCTAGCACAGATACGCAGTATTTT.

In the case of this clone: The same CDR3 also results from other DNA sequences found in this sample. The chain recombines TRBV7-9 with TRBJ1-1; D might be TRBD1 (5 bases). Looked up from germline, CDR1 is SEHNR and CDR2 is FQNEAQ (reference sequence). V was clipped by 1 base and J by 6 bases, with 6 bases between them. The CDR3 consists of 12 residues. The CDR3 sequence: CASSLGGPEAFF. As DNA, the CDR3 is TGTGCCAGCAGCTTAGGGGGCCCTGAAGCTTTCTTT.

This clone was counted a few times. The chain carries TRBV19 and TRBJ2-7, with 7 bases fitting TRBD2. Losses at the gene ends were 2 bases for V and 0 bases for J; bases not matched to a gene: 4. From germline, CDR1 is LNHDA and CDR2 SQIVND (reference sequence). This CDR3 is 15 amino acids long. CDR3 protein: CASSIQPGGSYEQYF. The CDR3 nucleotides read TGTGCCAGTAGTATACAGCCGGGAGGCTCCTACGAGCAGTACTTC.

The rearrangement links TRBV2 to TRBJ2-1; TRBD2 aligns across 13 bases. Looked up from germline, CDR1 is SNHLY and CDR2 is FYNNEI. V trimming: 5 bases; J trimming: 7 bases; junction bases outside the gene matches: 5. The CDR3 runs to 15 residues. The CDR3 bases are TGTGCCAGCAGTCGGACTAGCGGGAGCGGAAATGAGCAGTTCTTC. It yields the protein CASSRTSGSGNEQFF.

The chain is built from TRBV12-3 or TRBV12-4 and TRBJ1-3; D uncertain. The CDR3 length is 13 residues. V was pared by 5 bases and J by 0 bases, with 5 bases between. The CDR3 sequence: CASSEVSGNTIYF. The CDR3 nucleotides are TGTGCCAGCAGTGAGGTCTCTGGAAACACCATATATTTT.

The gene calls are TRBV27 and TRBJ1-4; D gene ambiguous. Trimming shortened V by 5 bases and J by 5 bases, and 9 bases separated the two germline ends. The CDR3 is 13 residues long. Germline loops: CDR1 MNHEY, CDR2 SMNVEV (reference sequence). CDR3 bases: TGTGCCAGCAGTCCCCCAGGCAATGAAAAACTGTTTTTT. This gives the protein CASSPPGNEKLFF.

This clone was counted between two and nine times. This chain joins TRBV25-1 and TRBJ1-2; 10 positions match TRBD1. The junction had 8 bases not matched to a gene; V was cut back by 5 bases and J by 8 bases. CDR1 MGHDK and CDR2 SYGVNS come from the germline V gene. The CDR3 is 14 amino acids. CDR3 nucleotide sequence: TGTGCCAGCAGTCCGGGACAGGGGCTCGCGGGCTACACCTTC. Translation gives CASSPGQGLAGYTF.

V gene TRBV6-6 combines with J gene TRBJ1-3; TRBD1 matches at 8 bases. The CDR3 is 15 residues long. Germline loops: CDR1 MNHNY, CDR2 SVGAGI (reference sequence). With V trimmed by 4 bases and J by 7 bases, 9 bases remained unmatched. This CDR3 is CASSFKGQGANTIYF. CDR3 bases: TGTGCCAGCAGTTTCAAAGGGCAGGGGGCGAACACCATATATTTT.

This chain joins TRBV11-2 and TRBJ1-4, with TRBD1 identical over 7 bases. After removal of 0 bases from V and 5 bases from J, the junction contained 6 bases not matched to a gene. Germline V gene sequence: CDR1 SGHAT, CDR2 FQNNGV. The CDR3 runs 16 residues. The CDR3 DNA sequence: TGTGCCAGCAGCTTAGATCCGGGACAGATGAATGAAAAACTGTTTTTT. Protein: CASSLDPGQMNEKLFF. Combining the CDR3 with reference TRBV11-2 and TRBJ1-4 gives the whole variable domain EAGVAQSPRYKIIEKRQSVAFWCNPISGHATLYWYQQILGQGPKLLIQFQNNGVVDDSQLPKDRFSAERLKGVDSTLKIQPAKLEDSAVYLCASSLDPGQMNEKLFFGSGTQLSVL.

V usage is TRBV9 and J usage is TRBJ2-7; 9 nucleotides align to TRBD1. V lost 0 bases to trimming and J lost 3 bases; unmatched junction nucleotides: 4. The V gene's germline CDR1 is SGDLS and CDR2 YYNGEE. The CDR3 has 15 residues. The CDR3 loop reads CASSVGDRAFYEQYF. Written as DNA, the CDR3 is TGTGCCAGCAGCGTAGGGGACAGGGCGTTCTACGAGCAGTACTTC.

The chain links TRBV7-2 to TRBJ2-7; 7 bases agree with TRBD1. The germline V gene encodes CDR1 SGHTA and CDR2 FQGNSA. With V trimmed by 7 bases and J by 3 bases, 3 bases remained unmatched. The CDR3 is 12 residues long. CDR3 loop: CASNSGGYEQYF. The CDR3 DNA is TGTGCCAGCAATTCAGGGGGCTACGAGCAGTACTTC.

V usage is TRBV3-1 (or the pseudogene TRBV3-2) and J usage is TRBJ2-1; D call uncertain. The CDR3 loop spans 11 amino acids. Trimming removed 4 bases at V and 8 bases at J, with 6 bases between. The germline V gene has CDR1 LGHDT and CDR2 YNNKEL (reference sequence). In DNA, the CDR3 is TGTGCCAGCAGCCCCGGTCATGAGCAGTTCTTC. It translates to CASSPGHEQFF.

This chain connects TRBV9 to TRBJ2-7, with D maybe TRBD1 (5 bases). Germline V lookup: CDR1 SGDLS, CDR2 YYNGEE. Between the trimmed V and J ends, which lost 1 base and 6 bases, there was a span of 17 bases. The length of the CDR3 is 15 residues. CDR3 residues: CASSVSPQGWVEQYF. CDR3 coding DNA: TGTGCCAGCAGCGTATCGCCCCAGGGTTGGGTCGAGCAGTACTTC.

This chain links TRBV27 with TRBJ1-2; 9 nucleotides line up with TRBD1. The CDR3 has 16 amino acids. Germline CDR1 reads MNHEY; CDR2 reads SMNVEV (reference sequence). V shed 6 bases, J shed 4 bases, and the junction held 12 bases outside the gene matches. CDR3 in amino acids: CASRKNIGQGSYGYTF. The CDR3 DNA follows: TGTGCCAGCAGAAAAAATATCGGACAGGGGTCCTATGGCTACACCTTC.

The chain is built from TRBV19 and TRBJ2-7; possible D gene TRBD2, 7 bases. The V and J ends lost 3 bases and 5 bases respectively, with 14 bases between them. Germline CDR1 reads LNHDA; CDR2 reads SQIVND (reference sequence). The CDR3 consists of 14 residues. This CDR3 reads CASSINWGGDEQYF. CDR3 sequence (DNA): TGTGCCAGTAGTATCAATTGGGGGGGCGACGAGCAGTACTTC.